This T cell receptor (beta chain) was recovered during a study of blood T cell repertoires in COVID-19. Study as a whole: The samples span acute and convalescent COVID-19 from the United States, Italy and Spain.

Deletions cut 5 bases from V and 1 base from J, with 12 bases between. The CDR3 runs 15 residues. Germline assignment: CDR1 SGHNT and CDR2 YENEEA. The protocol was immunoSEQ multiplex PCR, while the TCRdb copy is restricted to in-frame clones and leaves out a portion. The top ten hold around 6.5% of the sample, which has about 62,000 clones, more than 70% seen once. Sequencing input: peripheral blood. This clonotype originated in a human donor in a cohort sampled during active COVID-19. The chain carries TRBV11-3 and TRBJ2-1; a possible D gene is TRBD1 (5 bases). The CDR3 loop is CASSQESGSYNEQFF. CDR3 coding DNA: TGTGCCAGCAGCCAAGAGTCAGGGTCCTACAATGAGCAGTTCTTC.